Listed here are 18 T cell receptor beta chains from one sample, sequenced in a study. One entry per CDR3 protein results from TCRdb running MiXCR on the RT-PCR reads. The sample holds about 680,000 distinct CDR3 sequences, 14% seen once. Material for sequencing was memory CD4+ T cells from blood. These receptors were obtained from a female donor in good health, serving as a healthy control.

V and J are TRBV7-9 and TRBJ1-2, with 10 bases lining up with TRBD1. This CDR3 spans 13 amino acids. Germline CDR1 SEHNR, CDR2 FQNEAQ (reference sequence). With 5 bases clipped from V and 8 bases from J, the junction kept 5 bases outside the gene matches. DNA for the CDR3: TGTGCCAGCAGCGCTGGACAGGGGGAGGGCTACACCTTC. Its protein product is CASSAGQGEGYTF. Filled out from reference TRBV7-9 and TRBJ1-2, the complete variable domain reads DTGVSQNPRHKITKRGQNVTFRCDPISEHNRLYWYRQTLGQGPEFLTYFQNEAQLEKSRLLSDRFSAERPKGSFSTLEIQRTEQGDSAMYLCASSAGQGEGYTFGSGTRLTVV.

This clonotype was counted once. The V and J genes are TRBV25-1 and TRBJ1-5, with D unclear. The CDR3 runs to 13 residues. Per germline, CDR1 MGHDK and CDR2 SYGVNS. V dropped 2 bases and J dropped 5 bases, with 7 bases sitting between them. Here the CDR3 DNA reads TGTGCCAGCAGTGAAGGGTTTTATCAGCCCCAGCATTTT. Its translation is CASSEGFYQPQHF.

V gene TRBV7-9 combines with J gene TRBJ1-1; unclear D gene. Germline values: CDR1 SEHNR, CDR2 FQNEAQ (reference sequence). The CDR3 has 14 amino acids. Trimming took off 5 bases at V and 4 bases at J, with 14 bases between the two ends. For the CDR3, the DNA is TGTGCCAGCAGCCGGGAGGTGTCGGGCACTGAAGCTTTCTTT. This translates into CASSREVSGTEAFF.

This clonotype was seen more than once but under ten times. The chain joins TRBV20-1 to TRBJ2-5, with D hard to call. V lost 5 bases and J 5 bases, leaving 9 bases between the germline ends. The CDR3 has 11 residues. Germline-derived CDR1 and CDR2 are DFQATT and SNEGSKA (reference sequence). In nucleotides, the CDR3 is TGCAGTGCTTGTAACCTCGAGACCCAGTACTTC. Protein product: CSACNLETQYF.

This clonotype occurred many times. V and J are TRBV29-1 and TRBJ1-5; 7 positions agree with TRBD1. CDR3 length: 14 residues. Losses at the gene ends were 5 bases for V and 0 bases for J; bases not matched to a gene: 4. The germline V gene encodes CDR1 SQVTM and CDR2 ANQGSEA. As DNA, the CDR3 is TGCAGCGTTTCGGCAGGGGGTAGCAATCAGCCCCAGCATTTT. Amino acids: CSVSAGGSNQPQHF.

A few counts support this clonotype. The rearrangement links TRBV7-2 to TRBJ2-7, with 11 bases aligning to TRBD2. The junction had 11 bases not matched to a gene; V was cut back by 5 bases and J by 5 bases. The germline CDR1 and CDR2 sequences are SGHTA and FQGNSA. The CDR3 extends over 16 amino acids. The CDR3 is CASSPFGIAGGDEQYF. In DNA, the CDR3 is TGTGCCAGCAGCCCCTTCGGTATAGCGGGAGGGGACGAGCAGTACTTC.

This clonotype has a handful of counts. The chain couples TRBV6-1 to TRBJ2-1, with D possibly being TRBD1 (6 bases). CDR3 size: 14 residues. The germline V gene encodes CDR1 MNHNS and CDR2 SASEGT. V was pared by 5 bases and J by 2 bases, with 10 bases between. The chain's CDR3 is CASSQGTTYNEQFF. The CDR3 nucleotides are TGTGCCAGCAGTCAGGGGACGACCTACAATGAGCAGTTCTTC.

The chain has TRBV29-1 and TRBJ1-3; TRBD1 is a possible D gene (5 bases). Germline CDR1 SQVTM, CDR2 ANQGSEA. V lost 1 base to trimming and J lost 1 base, with 17 bases between them. The CDR3 is 17 amino acids. The CDR3 reads CSVEVVGTGLSGNTIYF. The CDR3 DNA reads TGCAGCGTTGAAGTGGTGGGGACGGGGTTGTCTGGAAACACCATATATTTT.

The V call is TRBV4-3, the J call TRBJ2-7; D gene unclear. The CDR3 consists of 14 residues. CDR1 is LGHNA, CDR2 YSLEER, per germline. Trimming removed 5 bases from V and 1 base from J, with 12 bases in between. Here the CDR3 reads CASSVVRESYEQYF. The CDR3 nucleotides read TGCGCCAGCAGCGTGGTCCGTGAATCCTACGAGCAGTACTTC.

The chain is built from TRBV5-5 and TRBJ1-2; TRBD1 matches 9 bases. V shed 5 bases, J shed 4 bases, and the junction held 9 bases outside the gene matches. This CDR3 is 15 amino acids long. Per the germline V gene, CDR1 is SGHKS and CDR2 is YYEKEE (reference sequence). CDR3 residues: CASRAEGTGIYGYTF. In DNA, the CDR3 is TGTGCCAGCAGGGCTGAGGGGACAGGGATCTATGGCTACACCTTC.

This clonotype was detected only a few times. DNA for the CDR3: TGTGCCAGCAAGACCTCAGGAGGGGGCGAGCAGTACTTC. It is translated as CASKTSGGGEQYF. The V and J genes are TRBV12-3 or TRBV12-4 and TRBJ2-7; the D call may be TRBD1 or TRBD2 (6 bases each). The V gene lost 7 bases and the J gene lost 6 bases, with 16 bases spanning the gap. The CDR3 spans 13 residues.

The rearrangement links TRBV18 to TRBJ2-6; D possibly corresponds to TRBD1 (5 bases). The CDR3 is 17 amino acids. V gave up 0 bases and J gave up 1 base, with 10 bases separating them. Germline V gene sequence: CDR1 KGHSH, CDR2 LQKENI. CDR3 bases: TGTGCCAGCTCACCACCGACAGCCTTATCTGGGGCCAACGTCCTGACTTTC. Protein sequence: CASSPPTALSGANVLTF.

The chain is built from TRBV6-2 or TRBV6-3 and TRBJ1-5, with TRBD1 as a possible D gene (5 bases). CDR3 size: 16 residues. In germline, CDR1 is MNHEY, CDR2 SVGEGT. V dropped 6 bases and J dropped 2 bases, with 17 bases sitting between them. The CDR3 loop reads CASRLDSSPGNQPQHF. The CDR3, as DNA: TGTGCCAGCAGACTTGACAGCTCCCCTGGCAATCAGCCCCAGCATTTT.

A few counts support this clonotype. This rearrangement joins TRBV10-1 to TRBJ2-3, with a possible D match to TRBD2 (5 bases). CDR1 and CDR2 (germline): WNHNN, SYGVQD (reference sequence). Trimming cost V 0 bases and J 1 base, with 14 bases left between them. The CDR3 consists of 17 residues. The CDR3 is CASSESTPSRGTDTQYF. CDR3 sequence (DNA): TGCGCCAGCAGTGAGTCGACTCCTAGCCGGGGCACAGATACGCAGTATTTT.

This clonotype occurred many times. The J gene is TRBJ1-1, the V gene TRBV7-9; a weak D match, TRBD1 (6 bases). Trimming pared 6 bases from V and 8 bases from J, leaving 22 bases between. The CDR3 totals 15 residues. The germline V gene has CDR1 SEHNR and CDR2 FQNEAQ (reference sequence). CDR3 sequence reads: CASSYPGTRMSEAFF. The CDR3 bases are TGTGCCAGCAGTTACCCCGGGACACGGATGTCCGAAGCTTTCTTT.

This clonotype was found many times. The rearrangement uses TRBV4-1 and TRBJ1-1, with D possibly TRBD1 on 5 matching bases. CDR1 and CDR2 from the germline V gene are MGHRA and YSYEKL. The V gene lost 1 base and the J gene lost 4 bases, with 16 bases spanning the gap. The CDR3 sequence is 16 residues long. CDR3 in DNA: TGCGCCAGCAGCCAAGGTAGACAGCTAGGGAGCACTGAAGCTTTCTTT. Translating it yields CASSQGRQLGSTEAFF.

This clonotype appeared many times. The rearrangement uses TRBV5-1 and TRBJ2-3; tentative D call: TRBD2 (6 bases). The CDR3 covers 14 residues. Trimming stripped 8 bases from V and 3 bases from J, with 16 bases between. The germline V gene encodes CDR1 SGHRS and CDR2 YFSETQ. This CDR3 reads CASRGSGPTDTQYF. CDR3 nucleotide sequence: TGCGCCAGTCGTGGGAGCGGGCCAACAGATACGCAGTATTTT. The whole variable domain, filled in from reference TRBV5-1 and TRBJ2-3, reads KAGVTQTPRYLIKTRGQQVTLSCSPISGHRSVSWYQQTPGQGLQFLFEYFSETQRNKGNFPGRFSGRQFSNSRSEMNVSTLELGDSALYLCASRGSGPTDTQYFGPGTRLTVL.

This clonotype was counted at least ten times. The chain employs TRBV12-3 or TRBV12-4 and TRBJ1-5, with a tentative D call TRBD1 (6 bases). The CDR3 is made up of 15 amino acids. Trimming left V 4 bases short and J 0 bases short, with 10 bases between. The CDR3 spells CASSSQQGSNQPQHF. The CDR3 bases are TGTGCCAGCAGTTCCCAACAGGGTAGCAATCAGCCCCAGCATTTT.